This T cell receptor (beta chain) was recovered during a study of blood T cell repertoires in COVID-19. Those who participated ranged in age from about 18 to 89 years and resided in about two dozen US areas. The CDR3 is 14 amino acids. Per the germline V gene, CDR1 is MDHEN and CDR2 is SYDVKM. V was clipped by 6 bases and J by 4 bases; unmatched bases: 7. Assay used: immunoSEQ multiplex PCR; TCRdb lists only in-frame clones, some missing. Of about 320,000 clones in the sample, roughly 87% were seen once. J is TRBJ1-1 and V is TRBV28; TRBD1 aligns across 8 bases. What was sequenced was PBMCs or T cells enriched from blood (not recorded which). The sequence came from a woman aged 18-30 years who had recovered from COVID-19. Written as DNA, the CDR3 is TGTGCCAGCAGATCAGGGGGCTGGGGCACTGAAGCTTTCTTT. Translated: CASRSGGWGTEAFF. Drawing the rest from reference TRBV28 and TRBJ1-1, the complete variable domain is DVKVTQSSRYLVKRTGEKVFLECVQDMDHENMFWYRQDPGLGLRLIYFSYDVKMKEKGDIPEGYSVSREKKERFSLILESASTNQTSMYLCASRSGGWGTEAFFGQGTRLTVV.